The subject of this entry is one TCR beta chain. Its target antigen remains unknown. Base qualities are missing; no much larger clone stands one base away. The germline V gene encodes CDR1 SGHRS and CDR2 YFSETQ. From its cysteine to its phenylalanine, the CDR3 spans 13 amino acids. The CDR3 DNA has 39 bases and is translated from base 1. V is shortened by 0 bases, J by 6 bases, and the region joining them spans 7 bases. The trial excluded patients who had a history of autoimmune disease or who were on systemic immunosuppression. Peripheral blood for TCR sequencing was collected from all dose cohorts at baseline, on cycle 4 day 1, and on cycle 7 day 1. Samples were obtained from an open-label, multicenter, first-in-human phase I dose-escalation trial of ivuxolimab. Adults with locally advanced or metastatic melanoma, renal cell carcinoma, hepatocellular carcinoma or head and neck squamous cell carcinoma were enrolled in the trial. Before TCR sequencing, CD4+ T cells and CD8+ T cells were sorted from peripheral blood as separate populations.

Genomic DNA was extracted from sorted cells for sequencing of the TCRbeta CDR3 region. TCRbeta CDR3 regions were sequenced using the immunoSEQ Assay. Held by TCRdb, this immuneACCESS table contains in-frame sequences only and omits some clones. Under half of the omission traces to an unresolved V gene where checked; the cause of the rest is unknown. For this sample the table gives tens of thousands of clones, of which about four fifths were detected only once. The top ten clonotypes cover 4.5% to 6% of the sample. These data come from a study of OX40 agonist ivuxolimab in advanced cancers. A note on the overall study: The costimulatory receptor OX40 (CD134) was targeted by ivuxolimab, a fully human IgG2 agonistic monoclonal antibody. Intravenous ivuxolimab was administered to patients every 2 weeks at six dose levels: 0.01, 0.1, 0.3, 1.5, 3 and 10 mg/kg. Among the roughly 50 dose-escalation patients, around 19 had hepatocellular carcinoma, around 15 melanoma, 9 renal cell carcinoma and 9 head and neck cancer. A male proportion of roughly 85% and a mean age of 60 years, ranging from about 23 to 90, were recorded for the dose-escalation cohort. Patients were allowed to have had prior anti-PD-1, anti-PD-L1 or anti-CTLA-4 therapy, and less than 45% of the dose-escalation patients had previously received checkpoint inhibitors. Partial responses occurred in three dose-escalation patients: two with cutaneous melanoma and one with hepatocellular carcinoma. Peripheral TCRbeta sequencing was intended to test whether TCR sequence diversity was altered and clonal T-cell expansion was caused by ivuxolimab. The paper covers the monotherapy dose-escalation part of the phase I ivuxolimab trial, which included N ≈ 54 patients. What the authors observed across the whole study: After ivuxolimab, CD8+ T cells had more expanded clones than CD4+ T cells on average. At doses of 0.1 to 3.0 mg/kg, clonal expansion of both CD4+ and CD8+ T cells in blood was seen between baseline and week 6. The antigen specificity of the peripheral T cells that underwent clonal expansion was not determined. Low levels of normalized T-cell clonal expansion were also shown by some nonresponding patients. In the 0.1-3.0 mg/kg groups, partial responders had among the lowest normalized peripheral clonal expansion, particularly in CD8+ T cells.

The input for sequencing was CD4+ or CD8+ T cells sorted from blood, taken in a trial of the OX40 agonist ivuxolimab. The V and J segments used are TRBV5-1 and TRBJ2-1; the D gene is not confidently resolved. This sequence originates from an adult with an advanced solid tumor such as melanoma, head and neck, liver or kidney cancer. The sequenced DNA is TGCGCCAGCAGCTTGGGGCAGAGCAATGAGCAGTTCTTC. It codes for CASSLGQSNEQFF.